This section outlines one T cell receptor (beta chain) sequence together with its context. Its antigen is undetermined. The CDR3 sequence is 14 residues long. Looked up from germline, CDR1 is KGHSH and CDR2 is LQKENI. The V end lost 0 bases, the J end lost 8 bases, and 10 bases lay between the germline ends. The data were produced by immunoSEQ multiplex PCR, yet TCRdb's version contains in-frame clones alone and is incomplete. The sample has about 84,000 clones; roughly 85% are singletons. The data stem from a study of T cell responses to AZD1222 COVID-19 vaccine. General study findings and limits: Reportedly, close to half of spike-specific TCRs are directed against unmutated variant regions. Recipients of AZD1222 seropositive at baseline numbered only five or six. There were mostly white British donors and more females than males, and clonal diversity was possibly underestimated.

The source material was peripheral blood, sampled on day 0 of AZD1222 vaccination. The chain is built from TRBV18 and TRBJ1-4; no reliable D call. The clonotype comes from an adult in good health. The CDR3 protein is CASSPPEEREKLFF. The CDR3, as DNA: TGTGCCAGCTCACCACCGGAGGAGAGGGAAAAACTGTTTTTT.